The 21 T cell receptor beta chains reported below all come from one sample, sequenced in a study of shared clonotypes between healthy human individuals. Only in-frame clones appear in the TCRdb table, and some are missing; sequencing was by immunoSEQ multiplex PCR. The repertoire holds around 2.1 million clones, with under 95% as singletons. CD45RO negativity and positive selection for CCR7 defined naive CD8 cells, a population that excluded terminally differentiated effector memory CD45RA+ cells. Material: naive CD8+ T cells from PBMCs. These receptors originate from a man aged 18 to 30 in good health. Some clones in this sample may be carry-over from other donors' samples.

This chain links TRBV28 with TRBJ1-1; 10 bases line up with TRBD1. The CDR3 has 17 residues. CDR1 and CDR2 (germline): MDHEN, SYDVKM. Germline trimming cut 3 bases from V and 1 base from J; bases unmatched to any gene: 8. The DNA for the CDR3 is TGTGCCAGCAGTTTTGAGGGACAGGGGTTTGGGAACACTGAAGCTTTCTTT. Translated: CASSFEGQGFGNTEAFF.

The rearrangement uses TRBV19 and TRBJ2-2, with 7 bases lining up with TRBD2. Germline values: CDR1 LNHDA, CDR2 SQIVND (reference sequence). The length of the CDR3 is 12 residues. V shed 11 bases and J 8 bases; nucleotides not matched to a gene: 8. The CDR3 nucleotides read TGTGCCGGAAGTACGGGAGGAGGGGAGCTGTTTTTT. Translated: CAGSTGGGELFF.

The chain couples TRBV5-1 to TRBJ1-4; TRBD1 matches 9 bases. V was pared by 2 bases and J by 6 bases, with 2 bases of the junction left unmatched. CDR3 length: 14 amino acids. Germline V gene data show CDR1 as SGHRS and CDR2 as YFSETQ. The CDR3 DNA follows: TGCGCCAGCAGCTTAGGGACAGGGTATGAAAAACTGTTTTTT. It is translated as CASSLGTGYEKLFF. Using reference TRBV5-1 and TRBJ1-4 for the parts outside the CDR3, the full variable domain is KAGVTQTPRYLIKTRGQQVTLSCSPISGHRSVSWYQQTPGQGLQFLFEYFSETQRNKGNFPGRFSGRQFSNSRSEMNVSTLELGDSALYLCASSLGTGYEKLFFGSGTQLSVL.

This clone has a single count. CDR3 sequence: CASSEALSRLGGYTF. The DNA for the CDR3 is TGTGCCAGCAGTGAAGCGCTTTCCAGGTTGGGTGGCTACACCTTC. The chain combines TRBV2 with TRBJ1-2; D gene ambiguous. CDR1 and CDR2 from the germline V gene are SNHLY and FYNNEI. This CDR3 comprises 15 residues. The V end was cut by 0 bases, the J end by 7 bases, with 15 bases between. The complete variable domain, with remaining parts taken from reference TRBV2 and TRBJ1-2, reads EPEVTQTPSHQVTQMGQEVILRCVPISNHLYFYWYRQILGQKVEFLVSFYNNEISEKSEIFDDQFSVERPDGSNFTLKIRSTKLEDSAMYFCASSEALSRLGGYTFGSGTRLTVV.

This clone was picked up one time. V and J are TRBV28 and TRBJ2-7; a weak D match, TRBD2 (6 bases). The CDR3 consists of 16 residues. V lost 4 bases and J lost 1, with 17 bases in between. From germline, CDR1 is MDHEN and CDR2 SYDVKM. For the CDR3, the DNA is TGTGCCAGCAGTTCCCGTGGGGGACTGAGGTCCTACGAGCAGTACTTC. Amino acids: CASSSRGGLRSYEQYF.

The chain recombines TRBV2 with TRBJ2-7, with TRBD2 matching 9 bases. The CDR3 runs to 14 residues. Germline V gene lookup returns CDR1 SNHLY and CDR2 FYNNEI. V trimming: 4 bases; J trimming: 6 bases; junction bases outside the gene matches: 7. Here the CDR3 reads CASSGASGTGEQYF. CDR3 nucleotides: TGTGCCAGCAGTGGGGCTAGCGGGACTGGCGAGCAGTACTTC.

This clone was seen only a few times. This chain uses TRBV19 with TRBJ1-5; D gene unclear. Trimming cost V 4 bases and J 8 bases, with 15 bases left between them. Germline V gives CDR1 LNHDA, CDR2 SQIVND (reference sequence). CDR3 length: 14 amino acids. Here the CDR3 reads CASSTHPSTEPQHF. In nucleotides, the CDR3 is TGTGCCAGTAGTACCCACCCATCGACGGAGCCCCAGCATTTT.

This chain connects TRBV30 to TRBJ1-1; maybe TRBD1 (5 bases). V was pared by 2 bases and J by 5 bases, with 12 bases between. Germline-derived CDR1 and CDR2 are GTSNPN and SVGIG (reference sequence). The CDR3 has 13 residues. In DNA, the CDR3 is TGTGCCTGGAGTTTTGGGGGGAAAACTGAAGCTTTCTTT. This translates into CAWSFGGKTEAFF.

CDR3 in amino acids: CASSFEGEGYGYTF. CDR3 coding DNA: TGTGCCAGCAGTTTTGAGGGGGAGGGCTATGGCTACACCTTC. The chain links TRBV27 to TRBJ1-2, with D possibly matching TRBD1 (6 bases). This CDR3 comprises 14 residues. The germline V and J ends were trimmed by 3 bases and 4 bases, with 12 bases remaining between them. In germline, CDR1 is MNHEY, CDR2 SMNVEV (reference sequence).

The chain links TRBV28 to TRBJ2-7; D might be TRBD1 or TRBD2, each matching 7 bases. From germline, CDR1 is MDHEN and CDR2 SYDVKM. The CDR3 is made up of 14 amino acids. V lost 5 bases to trimming and J lost 2 bases, with 13 bases between them. The CDR3 region is CASSMRGTAYEQYF. The CDR3 coding sequence is TGTGCCAGCAGTATGCGGGGGACAGCCTACGAGCAGTACTTC.

The V and J genes are TRBV5-5 and TRBJ2-1; TRBD2 aligns across 8 bases. The CDR3 length is 16 residues. Looked up from germline, CDR1 is SGHKS and CDR2 is YYEKEE (reference sequence). V trimming: 3 bases; J trimming: 9 bases; junction bases outside the gene matches: 14. The CDR3: CASSSPGLGRFSEQFF. The CDR3 DNA reads TGTGCCAGCAGCTCCCCGGGACTAGGAAGGTTTAGTGAGCAGTTCTTC.

The chain joins TRBV7-2 to TRBJ2-1; 7 nucleotides align to TRBD1. The V gene's germline CDR1 is SGHTA and CDR2 FQGNSA. With 1 base clipped from V and 3 bases from J, the junction kept 3 bases outside the gene matches. The CDR3 is made up of 15 amino acids. This CDR3 reads CASSLDRGHYNEQFF. CDR3 coding DNA: TGTGCCAGCAGCTTAGACAGGGGCCACTACAATGAGCAGTTCTTC.

This clone was observed a single time. This chain connects TRBV10-3 to TRBJ2-7, with 12 bases aligning to TRBD2. V trimming: 5 bases; J trimming: 3 bases; junction bases outside the gene matches: 14. The CDR3 is made up of 18 amino acids. The germline gives CDR1 ENHRY, CDR2 SYGVKD. CDR3 sequence: CAISLSRLAGGQHYEQYF. CDR3 in DNA: TGTGCCATCAGTCTTTCGAGGCTAGCGGGAGGGCAGCACTACGAGCAGTACTTC.

A single count supports this clone. This chain joins TRBV7-8 and TRBJ2-1; a possible D gene is TRBD1 (5 bases). V was shortened by 5 bases and J by 13 bases, with 15 bases between the two germline ends. The CDR3 totals 12 residues. Germline V gene sequence: CDR1 SGHVS, CDR2 FQNEAQ. The CDR3 sequence: CASSPRAGYQFF. The CDR3 coding sequence is TGTGCCAGCAGCCCCAGAGCAGGGTATCAGTTCTTC.

In regard to this clone: The same CDR3 also results from other DNA sequences found in this sample. CDR3 coding DNA: TGTGCCAGCAGCTCGGGACTAGCGGGCTACGAGCAGTACTTC. Translation: CASSSGLAGYEQYF. The chain is built from TRBV11-2 and TRBJ2-7, with TRBD2 matching over 12 bases. The CDR3 length is 14 residues. Unmatched junction bases numbered 1, after V lost 4 bases and J lost 3 bases. Germline loops: CDR1 SGHAT, CDR2 FQNNGV. Supplemented by reference TRBV11-2 and TRBJ2-7, the full variable domain reads EAGVAQSPRYKIIEKRQSVAFWCNPISGHATLYWYQQILGQGPKLLIQFQNNGVVDDSQLPKDRFSAERLKGVDSTLKIQPAKLEDSAVYLCASSSGLAGYEQYFGPGTRLTVT.

In the case of this clone: One end of the junction fails to match germline, which may point to a read error. J is TRBJ2-7 and V is TRBV7-9; TRBD1 aligns across 7 bases. Germline V CDR1 and CDR2: SEHNR, FQNEAQ (reference sequence). The CDR3 extends over 14 amino acids. Here the CDR3 reads CASSPTNPDRTPSF. For the CDR3, the DNA is TGTGCCAGCAGCCCAACCAATCCGGACAGGACCCCCAGCTTC.

Comments on this clone: An end of the junction differs from the germline gene, which may be a read error. Other DNA sequences from this sample encode an identical CDR3 as well. The rearrangement joins TRBV4-1 to TRBJ1-4, with a tentative D call TRBD1 (6 bases). This CDR3 spans 16 amino acids. CDR1 and CDR2 (germline): MGHRA, YSYEKL. CDR3 bases: TGCGCCAGCAGTACCGTGTTCGGGACAATCGATGAGAAACTGTTTTTT. Amino acids: CASSTVFGTIDEKLFF.

Comment on this clone: Other DNA variants within this sample encode the same CDR3. This sequence joins TRBV5-5 and TRBJ1-2; no clear D. This CDR3 spans 11 amino acids. The V and J ends lost 0 bases and 5 bases respectively, with 2 bases between them. Germline assignment: CDR1 SGHKS and CDR2 YYEKEE (reference sequence). This chain's CDR3 is CASSLGYGYTF. The CDR3, as DNA: TGTGCCAGCAGCTTGGGTTATGGCTACACCTTC.

Concerning this clone: This specimen includes other DNA sequences encoding the same CDR3. The chain recombines TRBV27 with TRBJ2-1, with a possible D match to TRBD2 (5 bases). Germline V gene sequence: CDR1 MNHEY, CDR2 SMNVEV (reference sequence). The CDR3 loop spans 14 amino acids. V was trimmed by 0 bases and J by 2 bases, leaving 5 bases between them. The CDR3 DNA is TGTGCCAGCAGTTTATCACTAGCCTACAATGAGCAGTTCTTC. Translated: CASSLSLAYNEQFF.

The chain combines TRBV28 with TRBJ2-7, with D hard to call. The germline gives CDR1 MDHEN, CDR2 SYDVKM. The V end lost 6 bases, the J end lost 5 bases, and 23 bases lay between the germline ends. The CDR3 contains 16 residues. CDR3 DNA sequence: TGTGCCAGCAGCTCTCTCGTGGCACTAACTCCTAACGAGCAGTACTTC. Amino acids: CASSSLVALTPNEQYF. Drawing the rest from reference TRBV28 and TRBJ2-7, the complete variable domain is DVKVTQSSRYLVKRTGEKVFLECVQDMDHENMFWYRQDPGLGLRLIYFSYDVKMKEKGDIPEGYSVSREKKERFSLILESASTNQTSMYLCASSSLVALTPNEQYFGPGTRLTVT.

J is TRBJ2-3 and V is TRBV7-9; no clear D. The CDR3 has 15 residues. CDR1 is SEHNR and CDR2 is FQNEAQ in the germline V gene (reference sequence). The germline V and J ends were trimmed by 1 base and 2 bases, with 10 bases remaining between them. The CDR3 bases are TGTGCCAGCAGCTTAGTCACCGTAATCACAGATACGCAGTATTTT. Protein sequence: CASSLVTVITDTQYF. Supplemented by reference TRBV7-9 and TRBJ2-3, the full variable domain reads DTGVSQNPRHKITKRGQNVTFRCDPISEHNRLYWYRQTLGQGPEFLTYFQNEAQLEKSRLLSDRFSAERPKGSFSTLEIQRTEQGDSAMYLCASSLVTVITDTQYFGPGTRLTVL.